The entry below describes one T cell receptor (beta chain). The antigen remains undetermined. CDR1 and CDR2 (germline): LNHDA, SQIVND (reference sequence). V lost 3 bases, J lost 0 bases, and 14 bases lay in between. The CDR3 runs to 16 residues. The data belong to a study of T cell responses to AZD1222 COVID-19 vaccine. Sequencing used immunoSEQ multiplex PCR; TCRdb keeps in-frame clones, though not all of them. The sample includes 130,000 to 150,000 clones, around 88% of them seen just once. Study results and caveats: Unmutated variant regions reportedly attract nearly half of all spike-specific TCRs. Once two AZD1222 doses were given, Spike-specific TCR breadth and depth went up. Scientists sampled the repertoires only once the peak T cell response had passed. Females outnumbered males among donors, who were mostly white British; clonal diversity was possibly underestimated.

This sequence originates from an adult in good health. The chain uses TRBV19 and TRBJ1-1; D possibly corresponds to TRBD1 (6 bases). Source: peripheral blood, taken on day 0 of AZD1222 vaccination. CDR3: CASSILGQPLNTEAFF. The CDR3 DNA sequence: TGTGCCAGTAGTATCCTCGGACAGCCCCTGAACACTGAAGCTTTCTTT.